This T cell receptor (beta chain) is drawn from a study of T cells in Graves' hyperthyroidism and ophthalmopathy. CDR1 is MNHEY and CDR2 is SVGAGI in the germline V gene. The V and J ends lost 3 bases and 11 bases, in that order; junction bases with no gene match: 6. The CDR3 runs 13 residues. This clonotype came up a few times. Hyperthyroidism, newly diagnosed and lasting under 2 months, affected patients aged 18 to 65. Clinical symptoms, serum thyroxine and TRAb, thyroid ultrasound and orbital computed tomography were used for the diagnoses. There were TCR beta CDR3 regions amplified from RNA transcripts. First-round RT-PCR of the TCR CDR3 relied on the HTBI primer set. From the multiplex PCR reads, TCRdb called clonotypes with MiXCR, one entry per CDR3 protein. This table has some 250,000 distinct CDR3 sequences, roughly 15% appearing once.

Sequencing input: blood. The TCR sequence derives from a woman aged 40-49 years with Graves' hyperthyroidism that later progressed to Graves' ophthalmopathy. The chain employs TRBV6-5 and TRBJ1-1, with 10 bases aligning to TRBD1. The CDR3 region has the DNA TGTGCCAGCAGTTATCCCGGGACAGGGGATGCTTTCTTT. This encodes CASSYPGTGDAFF.